The rows below give T cell receptor beta chains drawn from one sample of a study of cytomegalovirus exposure and HLA in healthy donors. Clones were read by immunoSEQ multiplex PCR, and TCRdb kept only the in-frame ones, dropping some. The sample carries some 270,000 clones, about 93% recorded once. The source material was PBMCs. These receptors all stem from a girl aged 2 to 9 in good health and CMV-seronegative. Each CDR3 is given with its conserved first and last residue. Each record gives: J gene, clone size, D gene, V gene, CDR3 length, CDR3 DNA, CDR3 protein. D genes are given only for firm matches. Clone size is given for some rows only: seen once, a few or many times, or a class if the clone is expanded.

J: TRBJ1-5
size: -
D: TRBD1
V: TRBV5-1
length: 16
DNA: TGCGCCAGCAGCTTGCCGCAGGGGGATAGCAATCAGCCCCAGCATTTT
CDR3: CASSLPQGDSNQPQHF

J: TRBJ2-1
size: -
D: TRBD2
V: TRBV4-1
length: 15
DNA: TGCGCCAGCAGCCAAGAGGGACTAGCGATAAATGAGCAGTTCTTC
CDR3: CASSQEGLAINEQFF

J: TRBJ1-5
size: -
D: -
V: TRBV9
length: 17
DNA: TGTGCCAGCAGCCCAGGGAAGACGGCTGGTTGGAATCAGCCCCAGCATTTT
CDR3: CASSPGKTAGWNQPQHF

J: TRBJ2-5
size: -
D: TRBD1
V: TRBV9
length: 13
DNA: TGTGCCAGCAGTAGGACAGGGAAAGAGACCCAGTACTTC
CDR3: CASSRTGKETQYF

J: TRBJ2-7
size: -
D: TRBD2
V: TRBV5-1
length: 16
DNA: TGCGCCAGCAGCTGGGGGGGACGGACTAGCTCCTACGAGCAGTACTTC
CDR3: CASSWGGRTSSYEQYF

J: TRBJ2-7
size: -
D: -
V: TRBV9
length: 14
DNA: TGTGCCAGCAGCGTAGGGTCAGAAGCCTACGAGCAGTACTTC
CDR3: CASSVGSEAYEQYF

J: TRBJ2-1
size: -
D: TRBD2
V: TRBV10-3
length: 14
DNA: TGTGCCATCACGGTAGCGGGGGGTAACAATGAGCAGTTCTTC
CDR3: CAITVAGGNNEQFF

J: TRBJ2-7
size: once
D: -
V: TRBV5-5
length: 11
DNA: TGTGCCAGCAGCTTACGCGACGAGCAGTACTTC
CDR3: CASSLRDEQYF

J: TRBJ2-5
size: -
D: -
V: TRBV28
length: 14
DNA: TGTGCCAGCAGTTTAAACAGTCTCCGGGAGACCCAGTACTTC
CDR3: CASSLNSLRETQYF

J: TRBJ2-2
size: -
D: -
V: TRBV6-4
length: 13
DNA: TGTGCCAGCACTTCAGGGTCTACCGGGGAGCTGTTTTTT
CDR3: CASTSGSTGELFF

J: TRBJ2-2
size: -
D: -
V: TRBV19
length: 15
DNA: TGTGCCAGTAGTAGCACGGCCGGGTACACCGGGGAGCTGTTTTTT
CDR3: CASSSTAGYTGELFF

J: TRBJ1-2
size: -
D: TRBD1
V: TRBV9
length: 11
DNA: TGTGCCGGTATCAGGGGACAGGGCTACACCTTC
CDR3: CAGIRGQGYTF

J: TRBJ1-1
size: -
D: -
V: TRBV6-5
length: 16
DNA: TGTGCCAGCAGTTACTCGGTTGCAGGGGCCTACGGTGGAGCTTTCTTT
CDR3: CASSYSVAGAYGGAFF

J: TRBJ2-1
size: -
D: -
V: TRBV5-1
length: 13
DNA: TGCGCCAGCAGTCTGACTGGATACAATGAGCAGTTCTTC
CDR3: CASSLTGYNEQFF

J: TRBJ1-1
size: -
D: TRBD1
V: TRBV5-1
length: 14
DNA: TGCGCCAGCATTGACAGGGAACTGAACACTGAAGCTTTCTTT
CDR3: CASIDRELNTEAFF

J: TRBJ2-5
size: -
D: TRBD2
V: TRBV2
length: 14
DNA: TGTGCCAGCACCATAAGCGGGGGACAAGAGACCCAGTACTTC
CDR3: CASTISGGQETQYF

J: TRBJ2-1
size: -
D: -
V: TRBV5-4
length: 14
DNA: TGTGCCAGCAGCCACCCGGACAGAGACAATGAGCAGTTCTTC
CDR3: CASSHPDRDNEQFF

J: TRBJ2-5
size: -
D: -
V: TRBV19
length: 15
DNA: TGTGCCAGTAGTCCTAGACAGCAGTACCAAGAGACCCAGTACTTC
CDR3: CASSPRQQYQETQYF

J: TRBJ2-3
size: -
D: TRBD2
V: TRBV5-1
length: 18
DNA: TGCGCCAGCAGTAGGCTAGCGGGGGTGCAAAAACTCACAGATACGCAGTATTTT
CDR3: CASSRLAGVQKLTDTQYF

J: TRBJ1-2
size: -
D: TRBD1
V: TRBV2
length: 13
DNA: TGTGCCAGCGGGACAGACTCACTCTATGGCTACACCTTC
CDR3: CASGTDSLYGYTF

J: TRBJ1-1
size: few
D: -
V: TRBV9
length: 14
DNA: TGTGCCAGCAGCGTAGGGCCATTAAACACTGAAGCTTTCTTT
CDR3: CASSVGPLNTEAFF

J: TRBJ2-5
size: few
D: -
V: TRBV5-1
length: 12
DNA: TGCGCCAGCAGCTTGGTCGGGGAGACCCAGTACTTC
CDR3: CASSLVGETQYF

J: TRBJ2-5
size: -
D: -
V: TRBV6-1
length: 15
DNA: TGTGCCAGCAGTGGGGGTGGAGGTGGAGGTGGGACCCAGTACTTC
CDR3: CASSGGGGGGGTQYF

J: TRBJ2-4
size: -
D: -
V: TRBV11-2
length: 15
DNA: TGTGCCAGCAGCTCAACTGATGAAGCCAAAAACATTCAGTACTTC
CDR3: CASSSTDEAKNIQYF

J: TRBJ2-1
size: -
D: -
V: TRBV11-3
length: 12
DNA: TGTGCCAGCAGCTTAAACGGGAATGAGCAGTTCTTC
CDR3: CASSLNGNEQFF